This TCR beta chain was sequenced in a study of blood T cells in healthy people across ages. Primed by a sample-barcoded 5' primer and a J-beta primer mix, a second PCR proceeded for about 7 to 11 cycles. Using its own MiXCR run on the 5' RACE reads, TCRdb lists one record per CDR3 protein. The data hold approximately 1,000,000 distinct CDR3 sequences, with 40% to 45% observed a single time. Sequenced material: blood. The sequence was obtained from a woman aged 60-75 years in good health.

CDR3 loop: CASSPLPENIQYF. The DNA of the CDR3 is TGTGCCAGCAGTCCGCTCCCGGAAAACATTCAGTACTTC. The genes are TRBV6-5 and TRBJ2-4, with D unclear. Germline V gene lookup returns CDR1 MNHEY and CDR2 SVGAGI. The CDR3 runs 13 residues. Trimming cost V 5 bases and J 5 bases, with 10 bases left between them.